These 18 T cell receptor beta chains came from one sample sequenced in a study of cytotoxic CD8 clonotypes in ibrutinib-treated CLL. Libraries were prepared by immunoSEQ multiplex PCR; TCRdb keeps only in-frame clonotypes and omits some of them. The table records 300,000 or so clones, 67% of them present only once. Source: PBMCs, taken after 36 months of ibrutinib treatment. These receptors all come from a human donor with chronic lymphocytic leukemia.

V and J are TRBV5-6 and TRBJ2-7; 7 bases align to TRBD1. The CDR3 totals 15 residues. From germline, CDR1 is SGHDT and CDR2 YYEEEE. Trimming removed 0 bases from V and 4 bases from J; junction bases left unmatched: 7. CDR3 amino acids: CASSLVDRETYEQYF. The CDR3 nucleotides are TGTGCCAGCAGCTTGGTCGACAGGGAAACTTACGAGCAGTACTTC.

The CDR3 reads CASSPLLQGGNQPQHF. The CDR3 DNA is TGCGCCAGCAGCCCACTTTTACAGGGTGGCAATCAGCCCCAGCATTTT. V usage is TRBV4-1 and J usage is TRBJ1-5, with D perhaps matching TRBD1 (6 bases). There are 16 residues in the CDR3. Germline V gene lookup returns CDR1 MGHRA and CDR2 YSYEKL. The germline V and J ends were trimmed by 4 bases and 2 bases, with 15 bases remaining between them.

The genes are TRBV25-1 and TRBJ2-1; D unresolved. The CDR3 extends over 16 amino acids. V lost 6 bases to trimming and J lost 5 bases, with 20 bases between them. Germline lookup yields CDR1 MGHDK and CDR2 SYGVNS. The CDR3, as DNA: TGTGCCAGCAGCATTTCTTACCCATCAAAGGACAATGAGCAGTTCTTC. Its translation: CASSISYPSKDNEQFF.

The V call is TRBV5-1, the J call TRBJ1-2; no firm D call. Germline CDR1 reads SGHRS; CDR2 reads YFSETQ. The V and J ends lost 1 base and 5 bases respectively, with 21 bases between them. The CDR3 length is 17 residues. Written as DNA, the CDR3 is TGCGCCAGCAGCTTGACCCGCGCGCCTATCTCCACTTATGGCTACACCTTC. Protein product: CASSLTRAPISTYGYTF. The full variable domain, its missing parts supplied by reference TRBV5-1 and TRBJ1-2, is KAGVTQTPRYLIKTRGQQVTLSCSPISGHRSVSWYQQTPGQGLQFLFEYFSETQRNKGNFPGRFSGRQFSNSRSEMNVSTLELGDSALYLCASSLTRAPISTYGYTFGSGTRLTVV.

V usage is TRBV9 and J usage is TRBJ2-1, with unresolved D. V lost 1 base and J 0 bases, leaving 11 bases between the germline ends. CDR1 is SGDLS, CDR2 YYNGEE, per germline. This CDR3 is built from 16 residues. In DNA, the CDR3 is TGTGCCAGCAGCGTATCCTCGTGGAGCTCCTACAATGAGCAGTTCTTC. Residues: CASSVSSWSSYNEQFF.

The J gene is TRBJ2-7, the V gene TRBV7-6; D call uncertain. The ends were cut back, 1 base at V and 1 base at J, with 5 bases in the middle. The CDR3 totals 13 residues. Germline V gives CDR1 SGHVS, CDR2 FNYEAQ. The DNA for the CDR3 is TGTGCCAGCAGCTTAGACCTGTCCTACGAGCAGTACTTC. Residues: CASSLDLSYEQYF.

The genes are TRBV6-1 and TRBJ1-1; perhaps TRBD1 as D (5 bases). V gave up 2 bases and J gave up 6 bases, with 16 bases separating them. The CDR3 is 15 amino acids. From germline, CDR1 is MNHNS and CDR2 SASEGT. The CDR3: CASSENTVWGPEAFF. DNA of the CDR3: TGTGCCAGCAGTGAAAACACGGTGTGGGGCCCTGAAGCTTTCTTT.

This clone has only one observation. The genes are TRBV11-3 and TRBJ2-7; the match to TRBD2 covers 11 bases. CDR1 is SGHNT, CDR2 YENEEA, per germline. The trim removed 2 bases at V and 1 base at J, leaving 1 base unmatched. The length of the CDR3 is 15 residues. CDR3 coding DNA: TGTGCCAGCAGCTTACGACTAGCGGGATCCTACGAGCAGTACTTC. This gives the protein CASSLRLAGSYEQYF.

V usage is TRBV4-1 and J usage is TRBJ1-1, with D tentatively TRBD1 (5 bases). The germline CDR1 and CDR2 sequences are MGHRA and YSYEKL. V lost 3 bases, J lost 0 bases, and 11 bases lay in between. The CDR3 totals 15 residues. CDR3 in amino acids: CASSHPGRLNTEAFF. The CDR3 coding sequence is TGCGCCAGCAGCCACCCGGGACGGCTGAACACTGAAGCTTTCTTT.

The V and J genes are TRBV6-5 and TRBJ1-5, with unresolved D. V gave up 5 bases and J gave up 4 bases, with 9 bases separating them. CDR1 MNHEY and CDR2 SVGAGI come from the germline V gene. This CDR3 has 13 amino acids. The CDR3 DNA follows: TGTGCCAGCAGTCGTCACAAGAATCAGCCCCAGCATTTT. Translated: CASSRHKNQPQHF.

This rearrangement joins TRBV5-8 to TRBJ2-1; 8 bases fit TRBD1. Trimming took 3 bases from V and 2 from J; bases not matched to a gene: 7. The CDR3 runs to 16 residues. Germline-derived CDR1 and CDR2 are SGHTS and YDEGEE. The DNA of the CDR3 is TGTGCCAGCAGCTACGGGACAGGTGGGGCCTACAATGAGCAGTTCTTC. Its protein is CASSYGTGGAYNEQFF.

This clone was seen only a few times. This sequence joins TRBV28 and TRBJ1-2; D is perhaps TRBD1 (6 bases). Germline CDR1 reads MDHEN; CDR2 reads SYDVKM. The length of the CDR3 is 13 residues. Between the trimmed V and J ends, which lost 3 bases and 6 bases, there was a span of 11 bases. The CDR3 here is CASSLPGDDGYTF. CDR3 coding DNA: TGTGCCAGCAGTTTGCCAGGGGACGATGGCTACACCTTC.

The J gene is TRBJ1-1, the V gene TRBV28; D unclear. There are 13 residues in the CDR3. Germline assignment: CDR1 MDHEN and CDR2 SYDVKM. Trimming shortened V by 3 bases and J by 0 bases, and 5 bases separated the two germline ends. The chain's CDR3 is CASSFGMNTEAFF. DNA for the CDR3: TGTGCCAGCAGTTTCGGGATGAACACTGAAGCTTTCTTT.

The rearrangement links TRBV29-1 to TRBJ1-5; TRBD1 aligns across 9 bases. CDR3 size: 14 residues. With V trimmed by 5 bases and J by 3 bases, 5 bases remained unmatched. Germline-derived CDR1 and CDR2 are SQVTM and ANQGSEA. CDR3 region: CSVSGDRDNQPQHF. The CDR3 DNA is TGCAGCGTTTCCGGGGACAGGGACAATCAGCCCCAGCATTTT.

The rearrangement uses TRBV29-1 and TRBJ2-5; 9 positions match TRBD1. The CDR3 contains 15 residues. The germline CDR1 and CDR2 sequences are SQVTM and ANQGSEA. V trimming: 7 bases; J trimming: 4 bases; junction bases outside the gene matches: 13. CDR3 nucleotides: TGCAGCGCCCAAAACAGGGGGCGGGGGAGAGAGACCCAGTACTTC. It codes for CSAQNRGRGRETQYF. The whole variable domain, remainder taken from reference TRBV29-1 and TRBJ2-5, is SAVISQKPSRDICQRGTSLTIQCQVDSQVTMMFWYRQQPGQSLTLIATANQGSEATYESGFVIDKFPISRPNLTFSTLTVSNMSPEDSSIYLCSAQNRGRGRETQYFGPGTRLLVL.

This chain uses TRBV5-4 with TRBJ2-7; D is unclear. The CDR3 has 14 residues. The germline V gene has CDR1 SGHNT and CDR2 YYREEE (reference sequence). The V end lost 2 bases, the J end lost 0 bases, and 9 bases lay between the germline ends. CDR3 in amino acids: CASSFGSSSYEQYF. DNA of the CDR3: TGTGCCAGCAGCTTCGGGTCAAGCTCCTACGAGCAGTACTTC.

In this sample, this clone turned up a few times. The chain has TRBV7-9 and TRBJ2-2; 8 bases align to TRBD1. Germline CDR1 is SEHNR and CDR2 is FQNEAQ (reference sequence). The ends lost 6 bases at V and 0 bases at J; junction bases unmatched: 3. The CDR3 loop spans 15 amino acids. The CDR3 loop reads CASRRQGTNTGELFF. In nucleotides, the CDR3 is TGTGCCAGCAGACGACAGGGGACGAACACCGGGGAGCTGTTTTTT. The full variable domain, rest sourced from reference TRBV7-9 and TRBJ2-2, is DTGVSQNPRHKITKRGQNVTFRCDPISEHNRLYWYRQTLGQGPEFLTYFQNEAQLEKSRLLSDRFSAERPKGSFSTLEIQRTEQGDSAMYLCASRRQGTNTGELFFGEGSRLTVL.

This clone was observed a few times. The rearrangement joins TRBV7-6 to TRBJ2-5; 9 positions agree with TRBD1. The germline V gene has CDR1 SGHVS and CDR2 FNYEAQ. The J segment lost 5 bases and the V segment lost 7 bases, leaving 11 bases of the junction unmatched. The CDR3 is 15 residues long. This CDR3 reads CASTLSTGGGETQYF. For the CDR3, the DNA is TGTGCCAGCACCCTATCGACAGGGGGTGGGGAGACCCAGTACTTC.